This TCR beta chain is drawn from a study of blood T cell repertoires in COVID-19. Study-wide context: Italy, Spain and the United States were the sources of the convalescent and acute COVID-19 samples. Nucleic acid was either cDNA or gDNA, and it came from T cells, B-cell-depleted T cells, or PBMCs.

Authors' analysis steps: Amplification with reference gene primers provided the estimates of nucleated cell counts. Here immunoSEQ multiplex PCR was the method, and the copy in TCRdb shows in-frame clones only, minus some. From that table come the V and J calls and clone size; the DNA was used to work out D and trimming. Among about 67,000 clones listed, roughly 89% were seen once. Germline V lookup: CDR1 SGHNT, CDR2 YYREEE (reference sequence). This CDR3 contains 17 residues. Trimming pared 0 bases from V and 2 bases from J, leaving 16 bases between. This TCR was sampled from a woman older than 75 with acute or convalescent COVID-19. This chain links TRBV5-4 with TRBJ2-3, with D tentatively TRBD2 (6 bases). The sequenced material came from peripheral blood. CDR3 sequence: CASSLGLAGTHTDTQYF. DNA of the CDR3: TGTGCCAGCAGCTTGGGTTTGGCGGGGACCCACACAGATACGCAGTATTTT.